This T cell receptor (beta chain) was observed in a study of T cell repertoires in cytomegalovirus infection. The study, taken as a whole, reports: Cumulated frequencies of public TCR beta families served to identify carriers of CMV plus the relevant HLA.

The V gene's germline CDR1 is ENHRY and CDR2 SYGVKD. This CDR3 is built from 15 residues. V lost 2 bases, J lost 2 bases, and 2 bases stayed unmatched. This clonotype was counted many times. Antigen: not known. Using its own MiXCR run on the reads, TCRdb lists one record per CDR3 protein. The sample has tens of thousands of distinct CDR3 sequences, about 4% seen once; the top ten hold 22%. This sequence was found in a human donor in good health (CMV status not recorded). Some clones in this sample may be carry-over from other donors' samples. Sample: PBMCs. This chain joins TRBV10-3 and TRBJ1-5, with TRBD1 matching over 8 bases. CDR3 DNA: TGTGCCATCAGTGAGGGACAGGGAGGCAATCAGCCCCAGCATTTT. The encoded protein is CAISEGQGGNQPQHF.